Listed below are T cell receptor beta chains from one sample, sequenced in a study of neurological immune-mediated disorders. TCRdb processed the 5' RACE reads anew with MiXCR; each CDR3 protein has one entry. In the table there are some 45,000 distinct CDR3 sequences, 10% to 15% of which are singletons. Sequencing was performed on PBMCs. Receptors originate from a male donor with HTLV-1-associated myelopathy (HAM/TSP). The CDR3 runs from the conserved cysteine through the conserved F or W. D genes are given only for firm matches. Clone size is given as once, few, many, or a class for an expanded clone.

d_call: .; j_call: TRBJ1-1; cdr3_length: 13; v_call: TRBV7-2; clone_size: many; cdr3_nt: TGTGCCAGCAGCTTAGTGGTGAACACTGAAGCTTTCTTT; cdr3_aa: CASSLVVNTEAFF
d_call: TRBD2; j_call: TRBJ2-5; cdr3_length: 15; v_call: TRBV28; clone_size: many; cdr3_nt: TGTGCCAGCAGTGCTAGCGGGGGGTACCAAGAGACCCAGTACTTC; cdr3_aa: CASSASGGYQETQYF
d_call: .; j_call: TRBJ1-1; cdr3_length: 15; v_call: TRBV9; clone_size: many; cdr3_nt: TGTGCCAGCAGCGTAGTTGGCAGTTGGGACACTGAAGCTTTCTTT; cdr3_aa: CASSVVGSWDTEAFF
d_call: TRBD2; j_call: TRBJ2-2; cdr3_length: 15; v_call: TRBV20-1; clone_size: many; cdr3_nt: TGCAGTGCTAGGAAACTAGCGGGGGGGATCGGGGAGCTGTTTTTT; cdr3_aa: CSARKLAGGIGELFF
d_call: TRBD2; j_call: TRBJ2-5; cdr3_length: 18; v_call: TRBV27; clone_size: many; cdr3_nt: TGTGCCAGCAGTTCAACCGGAGGGGGGACTAGCGGCCAAGAGACCCAGTACTTC; cdr3_aa: CASSSTGGGTSGQETQYF
d_call: .; j_call: TRBJ2-5; cdr3_length: 13; v_call: TRBV5-1; clone_size: many; cdr3_nt: TGCGCCAGCAGCTTACAGGTCCAAGAGACCCAGTACTTC; cdr3_aa: CASSLQVQETQYF
d_call: .; j_call: TRBJ1-6; cdr3_length: 13; v_call: TRBV3-1; clone_size: many; cdr3_nt: TGTGCCAGCAGCACCTACAGGGATTCACCCCTCCACTTT; cdr3_aa: CASSTYRDSPLHF
d_call: TRBD2; j_call: TRBJ2-3; cdr3_length: 15; v_call: TRBV7-9; clone_size: many; cdr3_nt: TGTGCCAGCAGCTGGACTAGCGGGATTGCAGATACGCAGTATTTT; cdr3_aa: CASSWTSGIADTQYF
d_call: TRBD2; j_call: TRBJ2-1; cdr3_length: 16; v_call: TRBV5-1; clone_size: many; cdr3_nt: TGCGCCAGCAGCATACGACTAGCGGGGGGAATAAATGAGCAGTTCTTC; cdr3_aa: CASSIRLAGGINEQFF
d_call: .; j_call: TRBJ1-2; cdr3_length: 13; v_call: TRBV7-2; clone_size: many; cdr3_nt: TGTGCCAGCAGCTTAGTTGACGGCTATGGCTACACCTTC; cdr3_aa: CASSLVDGYGYTF
d_call: TRBD1; j_call: TRBJ2-7; cdr3_length: 19; v_call: TRBV20-1; clone_size: many; cdr3_nt: TGCAGTGCTACCAAAGGGGGACGACAGGGGACCCTATATTCCTACGAGCAGTACTTC; cdr3_aa: CSATKGGRQGTLYSYEQYF